A single sample is the source of the 9 T cell receptor beta chains below, sequenced in a study of T cells in Graves' hyperthyroidism and ophthalmopathy. Amplified TCR beta CDR3 regions came from RNA transcripts. TCR CDR3 regions were first amplified by RT-PCR with HTBI primers. TCRdb recomputed calls from the multiplex PCR reads with MiXCR, one row per CDR3 protein. The sample contains about 740,000 distinct CDR3 sequences, about 14% of which appear only once. The sequenced material came from blood. The receptors were gathered from a woman between 18 and 29 years old with Graves' hyperthyroidism.

This clonotype was picked up a small number of times. The CDR3 DNA follows: TGCAGCGTCGTGGACAGGGGGCAAACTGAAGCTTTCTTT. Its translation: CSVVDRGQTEAFF. The J gene is TRBJ1-1, the V gene TRBV29-1, with 11 bases lining up with TRBD1. Per the germline V gene, CDR1 is SQVTM and CDR2 is ANQGSEA. The CDR3 extends over 13 amino acids. With V trimmed by 6 bases and J by 5 bases, 5 bases remained unmatched.

This CDR3 is CSVEALNRYGYTF. The CDR3 DNA reads TGCAGCGTTGAAGCCCTTAACCGCTATGGCTACACCTTC. J is TRBJ1-2 and V is TRBV29-1; D gene uncertain. Looked up from germline, CDR1 is SQVTM and CDR2 is ANQGSEA. This CDR3 comprises 13 residues. The V gene lost 1 base and the J gene lost 4 bases, with 10 bases spanning the gap.

This chain links TRBV7-9 with TRBJ2-1; 13 bases are a match to TRBD2. The germline CDR1 and CDR2 sequences are SEHNR and FQNEAQ (reference sequence). Trimming at V came to 4 bases and at J to 9 bases, leaving 9 bases not matched to a gene. This CDR3 spans 16 amino acids. The DNA of the CDR3 is TGTGCCAGCAGCTCACCGGGACTAGCGGGACCCACTGAGCAGTTCTTC. Residues: CASSSPGLAGPTEQFF.

This clonotype was seen repeatedly, ten times or more. The chain uses TRBV11-2 and TRBJ2-1; the D call may be TRBD1 or TRBD2 (5 bases each). There are 13 residues in the CDR3. The V end lost 8 bases, the J end lost 6 bases, and 14 bases lay between the germline ends. Germline V CDR1 and CDR2: SGHAT, FQNNGV. CDR3 nucleotide sequence: TGTGCCAGCGGGATCCTTGGGGGCAATGAGCAGTTCTTC. This encodes CASGILGGNEQFF.

This clonotype was detected many times. The chain joins TRBV7-2 to TRBJ2-2, with 9 bases matching TRBD2. The CDR3 loop spans 15 amino acids. From germline, CDR1 is SGHTA and CDR2 FQGNSA. Trimming removed 1 base from V and 5 bases from J; junction bases left unmatched: 2. The CDR3: CASSLVRGGTGELFF. The CDR3 nucleotides read TGTGCCAGCAGCTTAGTGCGGGGGGGAACCGGGGAGCTGTTTTTT.

V gene TRBV27 combines with J gene TRBJ2-3, with TRBD1 as a possible D gene (5 bases). The CDR3 has 15 amino acids. Germline loops: CDR1 MNHEY, CDR2 SMNVEV (reference sequence). V was clipped by 2 bases and J by 4 bases, with 13 bases between them. CDR3 DNA: TGTGCCAGCAGTTTAGTCTCAGGGCGGCCAGATACGCAGTATTTT. This codes for CASSLVSGRPDTQYF.

This clonotype was detected ten times or more. The chain couples TRBV15 to TRBJ2-5, with D perhaps TRBD1 or TRBD2 (6 bases each). The CDR3 spans 15 residues. Trimming stripped 5 bases from V and 2 bases from J, with 15 bases between. Germline V lookup: CDR1 LNHNV, CDR2 YYDKDF (reference sequence). CDR3 sequence (DNA): TGTGCCACCAGCGAGGGGGGCAATATTCAAGAGACCCAGTACTTC. This encodes CATSEGGNIQETQYF.

This clonotype has only a few counts. The chain uses TRBV15 and TRBJ2-7; no clear D. The ends were cut back, 5 bases at V and 8 bases at J, with 10 bases in the middle. Germline CDR1 is LNHNV and CDR2 is YYDKDF (reference sequence). This CDR3 spans 11 amino acids. DNA for the CDR3: TGTGCCACCAGCTACCGCGCAAAGCAGTACTTC. It codes for CATSYRAKQYF.

This clonotype was counted many times. This rearrangement joins TRBV12-3 or TRBV12-4 to TRBJ2-3, with a tentative D call TRBD2 (6 bases). V was pared by 1 base and J by 6 bases, with 8 bases between. CDR3 size: 13 residues. The CDR3 region is CASSLGGVDTQYF. Written as DNA, the CDR3 is TGTGCCAGCAGTTTAGGGGGGGTCGATACGCAGTATTTT.